The source of this T cell receptor (beta chain) is a study of blood T cell repertoires in COVID-19. Whole-study context: T cells, B-cell-depleted T cells, or PBMCs supplied cDNA or gDNA.

TCRdb's table, derived via immunoSEQ multiplex PCR, lists solely in-frame clones and lacks some. The sample gives about 300,000 clones, about nine tenths of which show up once; 5.5% to 8.5% is in the top ten. Germline values: CDR1 SNHLY, CDR2 FYNNEI. The V and J ends lost 6 bases and 2 bases, in that order; junction bases with no gene match: 1. CDR3 length equals 13 residues. The sequence was obtained from a woman aged 25 to 39 who had recovered from COVID-19. Sequenced input: peripheral blood. The rearrangement joins TRBV2 to TRBJ2-7; 10 nucleotides line up with TRBD2. DNA of the CDR3: TGTGCCAGCAGGGGGACTAGCGCCTACGAGCAGTACTTC. Amino acids: CASRGTSAYEQYF.